This TCR beta chain originates from a study of T-cell memory formation after mild COVID-19. Study-wide points: Contracting clones from day 15 to 85 showed balanced CD4/CD8; later expanders favored CD4+. A subset of responding clones appeared in pre-infection memory, suggesting cross-reactive memory joined.

Deletions cut 1 base from V and 2 bases from J, with 5 bases between. The V gene's germline CDR1 is MNHEY and CDR2 SMNVEV (reference sequence). This CDR3 region has 14 residues. A word on this clonotype: Its antigen is currently unknown.

TCRalpha and TCRbeta libraries used 5'RACE with constant-segment primers and UMIs. Via MiXCR, TCRdb re-called the 5' RACE reads, giving one row per CDR3 protein. The profile shows a few hundred thousand distinct CDR3 sequences, about a fifth of them singletons. This TCR was sampled from an adult woman who had mild COVID-19 (a few samples of this study predate the infection). Cell type and time point are not known. Sequencing input: PBMCs or a T cell subset sorted from them (not recorded which). The chain joins TRBV27 to TRBJ2-2, with D unresolved. The CDR3 protein is CASSLYGNTGELFF. CDR3 bases: TGTGCCAGCAGTTTATACGGAAACACCGGGGAGCTGTTTTTT.